This T cell receptor beta chain appears in the sequencing data of a study of blood T cell repertoires in COVID-19. As originally analysed: Amplified reference gene primers provided the basis for estimating nucleated cell counts. Using immunoSEQ multiplex PCR, the repertoire was profiled, and TCRdb retains in-frame clones only, with some absent. V and J calls and clone size are given by that table; D and trimming were obtained from the DNA. The data contain 200,000 to 250,000 clones, approximately 86% of them singletons. This CDR3 is 16 amino acids long. Trimming shortened V by 4 bases and J by 1 base, and 13 bases separated the two germline ends. From germline, CDR1 is LNHDA and CDR2 SQIVND (reference sequence).

This sequence joins TRBV19 and TRBJ2-2, with D possibly matching TRBD1 (6 bases). Sequencing input: peripheral blood. The TCR was taken from a woman in her fifties or sixties who had recovered from COVID-19. The CDR3 protein is CASSTGDDRNTGELFF. CDR3 sequence (DNA): TGTGCCAGTAGTACAGGGGACGACCGGAACACCGGGGAGCTGTTTTTT.